These 27 T cell receptor beta chains came from one sample sequenced in a study of T cells in narcolepsy. Using immunoSEQ multiplex PCR, the repertoire was profiled, and TCRdb retains in-frame clones only, with some absent. This repertoire shows about 35,000 clones, 65% to 85% found once; its top ten account for more than 1%. Material for sequencing was memory (CD45RA-) CD4+ T cells from blood. The receptors originated from a human donor in good health.

DNA of the CDR3: TGTGCCTGGATTCGAGACAGAGATCGGGGCTACACCTTC. It encodes CAWIRDRDRGYTF. This chain connects TRBV30 to TRBJ1-2; TRBD1 is a possible D gene (5 bases). V was clipped by 4 bases and J by 8 bases, with 17 bases between them. The germline gives CDR1 GTSNPN, CDR2 SVGIG (reference sequence). The CDR3 is 13 amino acids. The full variable domain, rest sourced from reference TRBV30 and TRBJ1-2, is SQTIHQWPATLVQPVGSPLSLECTVEGTSNPNLYWYRQAAGRGLQLLFYSVGIGQISSEVPQNLSASRPQDRQFILSSKKLLLSDSGFYLCAWIRDRDRGYTFGSGTRLTVV.

The chain recombines TRBV27 with TRBJ2-7; TRBD1 matches 9 bases. Germline V gene data show CDR1 as MNHEY and CDR2 as SMNVEV (reference sequence). With V trimmed by 6 bases and J by 1 base, 4 bases remained unmatched. The CDR3 runs 14 residues. CDR3 amino acids: CASSRQGGSYEQYF. The CDR3 bases are TGTGCCAGCAGCCGACAGGGGGGGTCCTACGAGCAGTACTTC.

V is TRBV11-2 and J is TRBJ2-1; D call uncertain. CDR1 SGHAT and CDR2 FQNNGV come from the germline V gene. This CDR3 comprises 12 residues. Trimming took 5 bases from V and 8 from J, leaving 10 bases between them. The CDR3 sequence: CASSPRSYEQFF. The DNA of the CDR3 is TGTGCCAGCAGCCCCCGAAGCTATGAGCAGTTCTTC.

The chain couples TRBV7-2 to TRBJ1-6; possibly TRBD1 for D (6 bases). In germline, CDR1 is SGHTA, CDR2 FQGNSA. Deletions cut 3 bases from V and 9 bases from J, with 12 bases between. CDR3 length: 14 amino acids. CDR3 loop: CASSFPGAISPLHF. In DNA, the CDR3 is TGTGCCAGCAGCTTTCCGGGGGCCATTTCACCCCTCCACTTT.

The rearrangement uses TRBV11-3 and TRBJ1-5; 8 nucleotides agree with TRBD1. CDR1 and CDR2 (germline): SGHNT, YENEEA. The CDR3 covers 17 residues. Trimming removed 4 bases from V and 1 base from J; junction bases left unmatched: 9. The CDR3 is CASSSSTGEVSNQPQHF. In DNA form, the CDR3 reads TGTGCCAGCAGCTCCTCGACAGGGGAAGTAAGCAATCAGCCCCAGCATTTT.

The genes are TRBV28 and TRBJ1-1; 9 positions match TRBD1. Germline V gene lookup returns CDR1 MDHEN and CDR2 SYDVKM. This CDR3 region has 16 residues. V lost 6 bases, J lost 1 base, and 9 bases stayed unmatched. The CDR3 nucleotides are TGTGCCAGCAGGGGGGACAGGGTCGGAGAGAACACTGAAGCTTTCTTT. It encodes CASRGDRVGENTEAFF.

In its sample, this clone was seen a few times. The chain uses TRBV4-3 and TRBJ2-7, with 9 bases identical to TRBD1. Trimming at V came to 3 bases and at J to 2 bases, leaving 11 bases not matched to a gene. Germline V lookup: CDR1 LGHNA, CDR2 YSLEER. The CDR3 consists of 17 residues. CDR3 sequence: CASSQSTGTGITYEQYF. The CDR3 nucleotides are TGCGCCAGCAGCCAGTCCACGGGGACAGGGATAACCTACGAGCAGTACTTC.

This clone was found once. The V call is TRBV5-1, the J call TRBJ2-1, with 10 positions matching TRBD2. The CDR3 is made up of 15 amino acids. Unmatched junction bases numbered 9, after V lost 4 bases and J lost 8 bases. Per the germline V gene, CDR1 is SGHRS and CDR2 is YFSETQ. CDR3 bases: TGCGCCAGCAGCCCCCGAAGCGGGGGGGCCTATGAGCAGTTCTTC. The encoded protein is CASSPRSGGAYEQFF.

This chain links TRBV7-2 with TRBJ2-7, with 8 positions matching TRBD1. Germline trimming cut 0 bases from V and 4 bases from J; bases unmatched to any gene: 5. The CDR3 has 15 amino acids. The germline V gene encodes CDR1 SGHTA and CDR2 FQGNSA. The CDR3 is CASSLAQGADYEQYF. CDR3 nucleotides: TGTGCCAGCAGCTTAGCGCAGGGGGCTGATTACGAGCAGTACTTC.

The chain joins TRBV6-5 to TRBJ2-1; D ambiguous. This CDR3 has 13 amino acids. CDR1 is MNHEY, CDR2 SVGAGI, per germline. V was cut by 0 bases and J by 9 bases, with 9 bases left in between. The chain's CDR3 is CASSYSEFIEQFF. For the CDR3, the DNA is TGTGCCAGCAGTTACTCCGAATTTATTGAGCAGTTCTTC.

The chain joins TRBV7-3 to TRBJ2-2; TRBD1 agrees at 8 bases. Trimming removed 3 bases from V and 0 bases from J; junction bases left unmatched: 6. In germline, CDR1 is SGHTA, CDR2 FQGTGA. The CDR3 loop spans 17 amino acids. The CDR3 coding sequence is TGTGCCAGCAGCTTGAGGGGGGACAGGTCGAACACCGGGGAGCTGTTTTTT. Encoded protein: CASSLRGDRSNTGELFF.

This chain uses TRBV15 with TRBJ2-3; D ambiguous. Deletions cut 3 bases from V and 1 base from J, with 14 bases between. CDR3 length: 16 residues. Germline CDR1 and CDR2: LNHNV and YYDKDF (reference sequence). CDR3 in DNA: TGTGCCACCAGCAGGCCCCTCGGGCTTCGCACAGATACGCAGTATTTT. This encodes CATSRPLGLRTDTQYF. Variable domain in full (rest from reference TRBV15 and TRBJ2-3): DAMVIQNPRYQVTQFGKPVTLSCSQTLNHNVMYWYQQKSSQAPKLLFHYYDKDFNNEADTPDNFQSRRPNTSFCFLDIRSPGLGDTAMYLCATSRPLGLRTDTQYFGPGTRLTVL.

This clone occurred once. The gene calls are TRBV5-1 and TRBJ2-1; 10 positions match TRBD2. V lost 4 bases, J lost 3 bases, and 10 bases stayed unmatched. Germline V gene sequence: CDR1 SGHRS, CDR2 YFSETQ. The CDR3 length is 17 residues. The CDR3 spells CASSPWGLATVYNEQFF. The CDR3 DNA is TGCGCCAGCAGCCCGTGGGGACTAGCGACGGTCTACAATGAGCAGTTCTTC.

V gene TRBV5-6 combines with J gene TRBJ1-6; 7 nucleotides agree with TRBD1. V gave up 4 bases and J gave up 0 bases; unmatched junction bases: 7. Germline V gene lookup returns CDR1 SGHDT and CDR2 YYEEEE. The CDR3 is 17 amino acids. This CDR3 reads CASSDGQAGSYNSPLHF. The CDR3 DNA follows: TGTGCCAGCAGCGACGGACAGGCAGGCTCCTATAATTCACCCCTCCACTTT.

The chain joins TRBV10-3 to TRBJ2-3; 11 nucleotides agree with TRBD2. The CDR3 contains 16 residues. The V and J ends lost 5 bases and 2 bases, in that order; junction bases with no gene match: 6. Germline V gives CDR1 ENHRY, CDR2 SYGVKD. CDR3 DNA: TGTGCCATCAGTAGGGGGACTAGCGGTTCCACAGATACGCAGTATTTT. Residues: CAISRGTSGSTDTQYF.

The sample holds one count of this clone. This chain connects TRBV7-8 to TRBJ2-5, with a possible D match to TRBD1 (6 bases). The J call may be in error: the DNA end matches TRBJ2-7 better. The CDR3 contains 13 residues. Germline V lookup: CDR1 SGHVS, CDR2 FQNEAQ. This chain's CDR3 is CASSVGQSYEQYF. The CDR3 region has the DNA TGTGCCAGCAGCGTTGGACAGTCCTACGAGCAGTACTTC.

The rearrangement joins TRBV4-3 to TRBJ1-3; D remains unclear. Germline V CDR1 and CDR2: LGHNA, YSLEER. This CDR3 spans 12 amino acids. V was pared by 0 bases and J by 4 bases, with 1 base between. For the CDR3, the DNA is TGCGCCAGCAGCCAAGACGGAAACACCATATATTTT. Protein product: CASSQDGNTIYF.

The chain combines TRBV6-5 with TRBJ2-7; TRBD2 agrees at 7 bases. With V trimmed by 3 bases and J by 0 bases, 5 bases remained unmatched. Germline loops: CDR1 MNHEY, CDR2 SVGAGI. CDR3 length: 15 residues. The CDR3 sequence: CASSYLAVSSYEQYF. The DNA for the CDR3 is TGTGCCAGCAGTTATCTAGCGGTTAGCTCCTACGAGCAGTACTTC.

The rearrangement joins TRBV19 to TRBJ1-6; D gene unclear. CDR1 and CDR2 from the germline V gene are LNHDA and SQIVND (reference sequence). Trimming removed 6 bases from V and 5 bases from J, with 8 bases in between. This CDR3 comprises 13 residues. The CDR3 is CASRVSHNSPLHF. The CDR3 region has the DNA TGTGCCAGTAGGGTCAGTCATAATTCACCCCTCCACTTT.

The chain has TRBV11-3 and TRBJ1-3; TRBD1 is a possible D gene (5 bases). Trimming removed 0 bases from V and 3 bases from J, with 15 bases in between. Germline V gene sequence: CDR1 SGHNT, CDR2 YENEEA. This CDR3 has 17 amino acids. The CDR3 DNA is TGTGCCAGCAGCTTAGATCGGGTCAGGGTGGGTGGAAACACCATATATTTT. As protein: CASSLDRVRVGGNTIYF.

This clone was detected a few times. CDR3 sequence reads: CASSWAGTDTYEQYF. DNA of the CDR3: TGTGCCAGCAGCTGGGCGGGGACAGACACCTACGAGCAGTACTTC. This chain links TRBV28 with TRBJ2-7; maybe TRBD1 (7 bases). Germline CDR1 is MDHEN and CDR2 is SYDVKM. V was trimmed by 6 bases and J by 2 bases, leaving 17 bases between them. CDR3 length equals 15 residues.

The chain joins TRBV5-4 to TRBJ1-2; 9 nucleotides line up with TRBD1. This CDR3 region has 14 residues. The J segment lost 4 bases and the V segment lost 1 base, leaving 2 bases of the junction unmatched. CDR1 is SGHNT and CDR2 is YYREEE in the germline V gene (reference sequence). As DNA, the CDR3 is TGTGCCAGCAGCTTGACAGGGGGCAGCTATGGCTACACCTTC. Residues: CASSLTGGSYGYTF.

This chain joins TRBV19 and TRBJ1-2; the D gene is possibly TRBD1 (5 bases). Deletions cut 7 bases from V and 0 bases from J, with 12 bases between. The CDR3 runs to 14 residues. CDR1 and CDR2 from the germline V gene are LNHDA and SQIVND (reference sequence). CDR3 sequence: CASNDGGSNYGYTF. The CDR3 nucleotides read TGTGCCAGTAATGACGGGGGGTCTAACTATGGCTACACCTTC.

The gene calls are TRBV4-1 and TRBJ1-1; TRBD1 aligns across 7 bases. Germline assignment: CDR1 MGHRA and CDR2 YSYEKL. CDR3 length: 15 residues. J was trimmed by 4 bases and V by 4 bases; bases with no gene match: 9. Written as DNA, the CDR3 is TGCGCCAGCAGCCTGGACAGGTTCGGAGGCACTGAAGCTTTCTTT. This codes for CASSLDRFGGTEAFF.

CDR3 coding DNA: TGTGCCAGCAGCCCCGGAATTTCCTACGAGCAGTACTTC. Its translation: CASSPGISYEQYF. The chain links TRBV5-6 to TRBJ2-7; D gene uncertain. Germline V gives CDR1 SGHDT, CDR2 YYEEEE. V was shortened by 4 bases and J by 1 base, with 9 bases between the two germline ends. The CDR3 spans 13 residues.

This chain uses TRBV5-6 with TRBJ2-1; 7 nucleotides line up with TRBD2. Germline-derived CDR1 and CDR2 are SGHDT and YYEEEE. The CDR3 is 17 amino acids. V trimming: 0 bases; J trimming: 5 bases; junction bases outside the gene matches: 11. The DNA for the CDR3 is TGTGCCAGCAGCTTGGCGCGGGGTAGCGGGCCCGACAATGAGCAGTTCTTC. Protein sequence: CASSLARGSGPDNEQFF.

The sample holds a few counts of this clone. This chain connects TRBV28 to TRBJ1-2; D may be TRBD1 (6 bases). V shed 5 bases and J shed 2 bases, with 9 bases lying between them. CDR1 is MDHEN, CDR2 SYDVKM, per germline. The CDR3 is 13 amino acids. The CDR3 coding sequence is TGTGCCAGCAGTCTTCAGGGGAACTATGGCTACACCTTC. It codes for CASSLQGNYGYTF.